The present entry profiles one T cell receptor beta chain with its context. The target antigen is unknown. TCRdb keeps only in-frame clones here, not all; method: immunoSEQ multiplex PCR. The profile shows roughly 22,000 clones, 82% of them singletons. This specimen belongs to a study of EBV T-cell therapy then PD-1 blockade in nasopharyngeal carcinoma. The CDR3 length is 10 residues. Germline CDR1 reads SNHLY; CDR2 reads FYNNEI. Trimming stripped 7 bases from V and 4 bases from J, with 4 bases between. Treatment meaning: AdE1-LMPpoly-expanded autologous EBV-specific T-cell therapy followed by anti-PD-1 nivolumab.

Sequenced here: CD8+ T cells from blood, sampled at day -245 from a patient whose treatment included autologous EBV-specific T cells and nivolumab. This TCR derives from a man aged 35 to 55 with nasopharyngeal carcinoma. The rearrangement links TRBV2 to TRBJ1-2; D is ambiguous. CDR3 nucleotides: TGTGCCAGCAAGGGCTATGGCTACACCTTC. It translates to CASKGYGYTF.